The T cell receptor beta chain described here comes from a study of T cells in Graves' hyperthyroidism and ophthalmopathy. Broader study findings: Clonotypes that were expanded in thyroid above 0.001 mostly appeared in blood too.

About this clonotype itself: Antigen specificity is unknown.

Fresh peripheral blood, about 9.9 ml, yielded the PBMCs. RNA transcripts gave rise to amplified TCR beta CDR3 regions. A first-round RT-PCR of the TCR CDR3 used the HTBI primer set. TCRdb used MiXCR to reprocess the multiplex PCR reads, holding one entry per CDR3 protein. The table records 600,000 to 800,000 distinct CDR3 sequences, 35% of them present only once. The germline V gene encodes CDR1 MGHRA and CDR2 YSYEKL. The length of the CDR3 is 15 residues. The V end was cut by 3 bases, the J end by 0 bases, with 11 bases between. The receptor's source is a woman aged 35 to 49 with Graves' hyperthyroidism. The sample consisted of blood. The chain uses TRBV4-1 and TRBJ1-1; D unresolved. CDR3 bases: TGCGCCAGCAGCCAGGTTGGACGGCTGAACACTGAAGCTTTCTTT. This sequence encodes CASSQVGRLNTEAFF.